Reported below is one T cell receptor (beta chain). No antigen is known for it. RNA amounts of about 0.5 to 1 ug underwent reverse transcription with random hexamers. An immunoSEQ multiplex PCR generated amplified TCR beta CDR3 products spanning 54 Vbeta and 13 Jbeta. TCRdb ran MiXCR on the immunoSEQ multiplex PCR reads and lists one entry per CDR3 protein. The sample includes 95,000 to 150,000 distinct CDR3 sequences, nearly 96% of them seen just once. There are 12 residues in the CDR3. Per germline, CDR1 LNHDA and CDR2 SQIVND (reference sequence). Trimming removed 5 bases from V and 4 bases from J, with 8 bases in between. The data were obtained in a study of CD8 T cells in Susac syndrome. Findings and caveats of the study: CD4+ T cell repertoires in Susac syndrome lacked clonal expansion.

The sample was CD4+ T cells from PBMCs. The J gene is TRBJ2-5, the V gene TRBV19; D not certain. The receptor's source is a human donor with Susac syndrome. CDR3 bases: TGTGCCAGTAGTGCTGACCGAGAGACCCAGTACTTC. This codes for CASSADRETQYF.